This section outlines one T cell receptor beta chain sequence together with its context. The data stem from a study of blood T cell repertoires in COVID-19. Study-level information: Samples came from the United States, Italy and Spain, spanning acute and convalescent COVID-19. PBMCs, B-cell-depleted T cells, or T cells were the source of the cDNA or gDNA that made up the material.

V lost 9 bases and J lost 0, with 15 bases in between. This CDR3 has 14 amino acids. The germline CDR1 and CDR2 sequences are SGHNT and YYREEE (reference sequence). Per the study methods: How many nucleated cells were present was estimated from reference gene primer amplification. Clones were sequenced by immunoSEQ multiplex PCR, and TCRdb holds only the in-frame ones, with some missing. The DNA was the basis for D and trimming; V, J and clone size are from that table. The data contain 55,000 to 90,000 clones, about four fifths of them singletons. The rearrangement joins TRBV5-4 to TRBJ1-2; D gene uncertain. The sample was peripheral blood. This sequence was found in a woman aged 60-70 years with acute or convalescent COVID-19. CDR3 DNA sequence: TGTGCCATCGGGCGGGGAGCAACTAACTATGGCTACACCTTC. This gives the protein CAIGRGATNYGYTF.